This T cell receptor (beta chain) was found in a study of shared clonotypes between healthy human individuals (dated by TCRdb to about 2020). With respect to the entire study: The cohort comprised a couple of women and a few men aged 18 to 49 years. To estimate repertoire size and how much clonotype sharing occurs between individuals, the study deeply sequenced the blood TCR repertoires of several healthy adults. For each donor, CD4 naive and CD4 memory were each given three plates, CD8 naive was given two plates, and CD8 memory was given one plate. Per donor, leukapheresis produced somewhere between about 0.8 and 9 billion PBMCs. Different laboratories and diverse techniques were used to prepare libraries and sequence TCR repertoires, to increase sequencing depth and limit assay-specific biases. Findings and caveats that apply to the study as a whole: Because the study included only a small number of donors, the genetic and exposure-history diversity represented was limited. Estimated clonotype richness was generally larger for naive than for memory subsets. Clonotypes shared by all four sorted-subset donors showed higher generation probabilities than non-shared clonotypes. Sampling was restricted to blood, and TCR repertoires in tissue are likely to differ from TCR repertoires in blood. Pairwise subsampling led to the expectation that sequencing depth would affect the degree of clonotype sharing among donors. Across several donors, roughly 5% of naive CD4, approximately 4% of naive CD8, 2% to 2.5% of memory CD4, and 0.4% of memory CD8 clonotypes were shared. Even with the large sequencing depth, rarefaction of the sorted-subset datasets indicated that sequencing was incomplete.

For this chain, trimming is 4 bases at the V end and 6 bases at the J end, and the number of junction bases without a gene match is 7. The germline V gene (reference sequence) gives CDR1 as SGHNT and CDR2 as YYREEE. The CDR3 spans 15 residues, from the cysteine through the phenylalanine. Only CDR3 DNA is held: 45 bases, read in frame from base 1. Donors were healthy HIV-negative adults with no recently reported acute infections or vaccinations. Only Caucasian adults living in Nashville, Tennessee, USA were represented among the donors. Magnetic negative selection was used to enrich CD4+ T cells, after which naive cells were positively selected on CD45RA and the negative fraction became the memory subset. Blood was obtained by leukapheresis, after which PBMCs were separated by Ficoll-Histopaque density gradient centrifugation and cryopreserved in liquid nitrogen vapor phase. Analytical flow cytometry was used to check the purity and quantity of each magnetically sorted T cell population. Genomic DNA was isolated from every sorted fraction and measured by UV absorbance on a Nanodrop 2000c.

Note on this clone: What antigen it recognizes has not been identified. Base qualities are not recorded, but no much larger clone differs from it by a single base.

Using the deep immunoSEQ assay, multiplex PCR amplified TCR CDR3 regions from genomic DNA. For each cell subset, the extracted genomic DNA was distributed evenly across all wells of several immunoSEQ 96-well plates, and each plate served as one replicate. For sorted subsets, 200 to 250 ng of genomic DNA, equivalent to about 30,000 T cell genomes, went into each replicate PCR. Purified libraries were measured with a Qubit 3.0 fluorometer, size-checked on a Bioanalyzer 2100, and measured again with the KAPA Library Quantification kit. Each immunoSEQ 96-well plate was sequenced on its own single-read 150-cycle Illumina NextSeq 550 flow cell. As for how the authors treated the data: Because the immunoSEQ output included only junctional sequences and no quality scores, the filtering could not be the same as the filtering used for full-length reads. Sequences were annotated with PyIR, a Python wrapper for IgBLAST v1.9, and V/J genes and CDR3 were assigned using IMGT germline references. Reads with weak V/J assignments (E-value above 1e-6), missing CDR3, stop codons, out-of-frame junctions, or ambiguous translated residues were removed. A V3J clonotype was defined by an identical inferred V gene, J gene, and CDR3 amino acid sequence. Percentage overlap between repertoires was computed as shared unique clonotypes divided by the size of the smaller repertoire. RTK rarefaction, the Chao1 estimator, and Recon v2.1 estimates of unobserved clonotypes were used to assess repertoire richness. For all TCRbeta clonotypes obtained by the gDNA method from four donors, generation probabilities were computed with OLGA. TCRdb re-hosts the immuneACCESS table, in-frame sequences only. Its copies lack some clones; in the studies checked, an unresolved V gene accounts for under half of them, and the cause for the rest is not known. V and J calls and clone size are as listed in that table; D and trimming were resolved from the DNA. The sample table contains some 2,000,000 clones; only one count was recorded for about 94% of them. The ten largest account for approximately 0.13% of the sample.

The material sequenced was naive CD4+ T cells sorted from blood. The meaning of the sample's cell subset or site label: CD45RA+ positively selected. The TCR sequence derives from a man between 18 and 35 years old in good health. This chain is built from TRBV5-4 and TRBJ2-3, with TRBD2 identical over 11 junction bases. The nucleotide sequence reads as follows: TGTGCCAGCAGCCCCGGGACTAGCGGTCAGGATACGCAGTATTTT. Translated, this is CASSPGTSGQDTQYF.